The clone carrying this TCR beta chain was observed a handful of times. Antigen unknown. This sample is drawn from a study of beta chain features in type 1 diabetes. Study conclusions and caveats: TCRB CDR3s from Type 1 diabetes patients were moderately but significantly shorter in all four CD4+ subsets. Researchers reported that naive, central memory and Treg TCRB repertoires appeared more similar in patients than in healthy donors.

Isolated RNA was reverse transcribed in full, so expressed TCRB transcripts were sequenced. Data came from immunoSEQ multiplex PCR; TCRdb stores just in-frame clones and leaves some out. This sample has some 160,000 clones; roughly 9% occur once, and the top ten carry 0.7%. Germline assignment: CDR1 SGHTA and CDR2 FQGNSA. The CDR3 consists of 14 residues. V trimming: 5 bases; J trimming: 3 bases; junction bases outside the gene matches: 6. A sort by CD45RO/CCR7/CD25/CD127/CD95/CD27 yielded CD4+ naive, central memory, regulatory and stem cell-like memory cells. The chain couples TRBV7-2 to TRBJ1-2; TRBD1 agrees at 7 bases. The clonotype was recovered from a woman in her twenties or thirties with type 1 diabetes. What was sequenced was central memory CD4+ T cells from blood. The DNA of the CDR3 is TGTGCCAGCAGCAAGGACAGGACGCACTATGGCTACACCTTC. Protein product: CASSKDRTHYGYTF.